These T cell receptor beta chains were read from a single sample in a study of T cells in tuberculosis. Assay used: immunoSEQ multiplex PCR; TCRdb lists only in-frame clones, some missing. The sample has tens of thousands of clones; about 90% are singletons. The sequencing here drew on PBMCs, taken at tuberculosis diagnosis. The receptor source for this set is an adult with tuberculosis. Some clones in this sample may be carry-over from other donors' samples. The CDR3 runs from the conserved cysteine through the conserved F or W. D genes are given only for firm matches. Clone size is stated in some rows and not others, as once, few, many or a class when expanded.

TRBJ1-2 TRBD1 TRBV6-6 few TGTGCCACCCGACAGGGAACCAACTATGGCTACACCTTC CATRQGTNYGYTF
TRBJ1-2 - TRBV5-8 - TGTGCCAGCAGCCCGACCCGAAGGAGGATTAACTATGGCTACACCTTC CASSPTRRRINYGYTF
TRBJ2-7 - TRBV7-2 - TGTGCCAGCAGGGTCGCGGGCGAGGCTGCCTACGAGCAGTACTTC CASRVAGEAAYEQYF
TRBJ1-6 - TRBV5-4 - TGTGCCAGCAGCTTGGCTTACTACAGGGAGAGGATTTCACCCCTCCACTTT CASSLAYYRERISPLHF
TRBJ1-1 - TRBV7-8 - TGTGCCAGCAGCTCTGAAACAGGGAGACTCCCTGAAGCTTTCTTT CASSSETGRLPEAFF
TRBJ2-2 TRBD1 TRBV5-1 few TGCGCCAGCAGCTACCGACAGGGTCAATTTACCGGGGAGCTGTTTTTT CASSYRQGQFTGELFF
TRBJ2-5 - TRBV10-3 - TGTGCCATCAGTGAGTCGAGCAGGGGTGATGGAGAGACCCAGTACTTC CAISESSRGDGETQYF
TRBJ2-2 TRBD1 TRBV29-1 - TGCAGCGGTGCAGGGGGTACCGGGGAGCTGTTTTTT CSGAGGTGELFF
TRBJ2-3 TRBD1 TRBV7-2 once TGTGCCAGCAGGGGACAGCTAACGCAGTATTTT CASRGQLTQYF
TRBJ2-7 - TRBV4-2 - TGTGCCAGCAGCCCCCTTTTGGGAGGTATGGAGCAGTACTTC CASSPLLGGMEQYF
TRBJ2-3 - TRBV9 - TGTGCCAGCAGCGTAGCTGGGCCGGGACACCCCACAGATACGCAGTATTTT CASSVAGPGHPTDTQYF
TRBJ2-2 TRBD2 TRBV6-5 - TGTGCCAGCAGTTACGGGGGGGATCCGGAACGCGGGGAGCTGTTTTTT CASSYGGDPERGELFF
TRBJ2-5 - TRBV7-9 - TGTGCCAGCAGAATAGGGGCGCAAGAGACCCAGTACTTC CASRIGAQETQYF
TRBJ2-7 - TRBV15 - TGTGCCACCAGCAGAGGCGGGGAGTTCTACGAGCAGTACTTC CATSRGGEFYEQYF
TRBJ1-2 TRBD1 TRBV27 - TGTGCCAGCAGTTTAAGCCAGGGGGCAGGGAGGAACTATGGCTACACCTTC CASSLSQGAGRNYGYTF
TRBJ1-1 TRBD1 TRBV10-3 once TGTGCCATCAGTCGACAGGGGGGCCGGGCTTTCTTT CAISRQGGRAFF
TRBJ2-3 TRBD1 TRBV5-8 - TGTGCCAGCAGAAAAAGGGGACAGGGCCTAAGCACAGATACGCAGTATTTT CASRKRGQGLSTDTQYF
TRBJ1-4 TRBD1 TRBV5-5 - TGTGCCAGCAGCTTGGAGGGACAGGGGGCTCTCCTGTTTTTT CASSLEGQGALLFF
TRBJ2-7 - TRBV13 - TGTGCCAGCAGCTTATCAGGAAACGAGCAGTACTTC CASSLSGNEQYF
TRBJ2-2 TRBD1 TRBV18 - TGTGCCAGCTCACCATTTGACAGGGTAGCCGGGGAGCTGTTTTTT CASSPFDRVAGELFF
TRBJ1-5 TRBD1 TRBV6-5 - TGTGCCAGCAGTTACTCCGGGACAGGGGTGAGGCAGCCCCAGCATTTT CASSYSGTGVRQPQHF
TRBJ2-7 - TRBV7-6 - TGTGCCAGCAGCTTACGAGGGCGCTCCTACGAGCAGTACTTC CASSLRGRSYEQYF
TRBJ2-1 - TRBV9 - TGTGCCAGCAGCGAGAGGGCAGCGGCGGGTGAGCAGTTCTTC CASSERAAAGEQFF
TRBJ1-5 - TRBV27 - TGTGCCAGCAGCGCGGGCCTAGGTGGGAATCAGCCCCAGCATTTT CASSAGLGGNQPQHF
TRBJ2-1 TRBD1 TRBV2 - TGTGCCAGCAGGCCCGGGGGACAGGGGTACAATGAGCAGTTCTTC CASRPGGQGYNEQFF
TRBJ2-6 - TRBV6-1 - TGTGCCAGCAGGGCAGACTCCGGGGCCAACGTCCTGACTTTC CASRADSGANVLTF
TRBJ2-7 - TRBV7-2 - TGTGCCAGCAGCCCCCGGGCGGCAGGGATCGAGCAGTACTTC CASSPRAAGIEQYF
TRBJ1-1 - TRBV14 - TGTGCCAGCAGCCCGACACGATCGAACACTGAAGCTTTCTTT CASSPTRSNTEAFF
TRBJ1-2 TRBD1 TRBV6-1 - TGTGCCAGCAGTGAAGCTTCTCGGACAGGGAGCTATGGCTACACCTTC CASSEASRTGSYGYTF
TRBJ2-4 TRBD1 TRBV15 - TGTGCCACCAGCACCCGACAGGGGGCAAGGCTAGCCAAAAACATTCAGTACTTC CATSTRQGARLAKNIQYF
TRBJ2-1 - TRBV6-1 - TGTGCCAGCAGTGAATTAGTCTCCAATGAGCAGTTCTTC CASSELVSNEQFF
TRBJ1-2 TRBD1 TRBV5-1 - TGCGCCAGCAGTACAGAAGACTTCTTGGGGTATTTCAGCTCTGGGACAGGGTTTCCGTATGGCTACACCTTC CASSTEDFLGYFSSGTGFPYGYTF
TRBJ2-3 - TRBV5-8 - TGTGCCAGCAGCGAAGTGAGGGGCACAGATACGCAGTATTTT CASSEVRGTDTQYF
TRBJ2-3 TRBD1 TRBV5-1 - TGCGCCAGCAGCTCCGGACAGGGTTCAGATACGCAGTATTTT CASSSGQGSDTQYF
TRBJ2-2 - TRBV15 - TGTGCCACCAGCAGAGAAAGACAGACCGTTTACACCGGGGAGCTGTTTTTT CATSRERQTVYTGELFF